A selection of T cell receptor beta chains follows, all from one sample in a study of blood T cell repertoires in COVID-19. Sequenced by immunoSEQ multiplex PCR; TCRdb stores in-frame clones only, minus some. The sample consists of approximately 330,000 clones, around 91% of them appearing once. The sample taken for sequencing was peripheral blood. The receptors derive from a woman aged 35 to 49 with COVID-19, enrolled during active disease. The CDR3 runs from the conserved cysteine through the conserved F or W. D genes are given only for firm matches. Clone size is given for some rows only: seen once, a few or many times, or a class if the clone is expanded.

V	D	size	J	DNA	CDR3
TRBV7-9	-	-	TRBJ1-4	TGTGCCAGCACCTTGAGTCCGGATGAAAAACTGTTTTTT	CASTLSPDEKLFF
TRBV11-2	TRBD1	-	TRBJ1-3	TGTGCCAGCAGCGCCCGGGACAGATTTGGAAACACCATATATTTT	CASSARDRFGNTIYF
TRBV6-1	-	-	TRBJ1-5	TGTGCCAGCGGTGTAGTCAATCAGCCCCAGCATTTT	CASGVVNQPQHF
TRBV28	-	-	TRBJ2-7	TGTGCCAGCAGTCGGCAGGGGAGCTCCTACGAGCAGTACTTC	CASSRQGSSYEQYF
TRBV6-4	TRBD2	-	TRBJ2-1	TGTGCCAGCAGTGTCACCGGGACTAGCGGGACAAATGAGCAGTTCTTC	CASSVTGTSGTNEQFF
TRBV19	-	-	TRBJ1-1	TGTGCCAGTAGTACCGGGAGGAACACTGAAGCTTTCTTT	CASSTGRNTEAFF
TRBV10-3	-	few	TRBJ1-2	TGTGCCATCAGTGAGGTTCCGGTTAACCACACCTTC	CAISEVPVNHTF
TRBV28	-	-	TRBJ1-2	TGTGCCAGCAGTTTTATTGGGAGAGGCTACACCTTC	CASSFIGRGYTF
TRBV12-5	TRBD2	-	TRBJ2-2	TGTGCTAGTGGTTCGCGACGGACCCTTTTACTAGCGGGTAACGCGAACACCGGGGAGCTGTTTTTT	CASGSRRTLLLAGNANTGELFF
TRBV2	-	-	TRBJ2-1	TGTGCCAGTGAACTCCGCTGGCGGACAAGGTCCTACAATGAGCAGTTCTTC	CASELRWRTRSYNEQFF